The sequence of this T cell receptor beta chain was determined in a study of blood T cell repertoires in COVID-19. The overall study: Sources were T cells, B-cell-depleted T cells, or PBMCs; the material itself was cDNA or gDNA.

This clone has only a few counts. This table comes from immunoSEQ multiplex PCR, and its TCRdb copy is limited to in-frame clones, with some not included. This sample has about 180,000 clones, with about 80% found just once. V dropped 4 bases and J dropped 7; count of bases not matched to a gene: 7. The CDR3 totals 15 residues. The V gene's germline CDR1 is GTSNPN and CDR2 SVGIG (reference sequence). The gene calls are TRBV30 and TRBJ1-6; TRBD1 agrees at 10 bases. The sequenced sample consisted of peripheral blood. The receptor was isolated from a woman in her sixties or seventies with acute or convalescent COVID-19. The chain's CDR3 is CAWKTPDRGNSPLHF. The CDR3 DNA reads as TGTGCCTGGAAGACCCCGGACAGGGGGAATTCACCCCTCCACTTT.